Presented here are 28 T cell receptor beta chains from one specimen sequenced in a study of T cell repertoires in cytomegalovirus infection. Antigen specificity for these receptors is unknown. MiXCR was run by TCRdb on the reads, yielding one entry per CDR3 protein. Of under 450,000 distinct CDR3 sequences listed, about 34% were seen once; the top ten hold around an eighth. Sample: cultured PBMCs, taken from culture after CMV antigen stimulation. These receptors all stem from a human donor in good health (CMV status not recorded). Some clones in this sample may be carry-over from other donors' samples.

By share, this clonotype counts as medium-sized (0.01 to 0.1%). This chain connects TRBV7-2 to TRBJ1-1; D may be TRBD1 (5 bases). Germline assignment: CDR1 SGHTA and CDR2 FQGNSA. CDR3 length equals 15 residues. The V end was cut by 2 bases, the J end by 3 bases, with 13 bases between. CDR3 nucleotide sequence: TGTGCCAGCAGCTTAAGGGCCGGGACCGACACTGAAGCTTTCTTT. This translates into CASSLRAGTDTEAFF.

The chain employs TRBV2 and TRBJ2-3; a possible D gene is TRBD2 (5 bases). The CDR3 spans 13 residues. With 3 bases removed from V and 6 bases from J, the gap between germline ends came to 10 bases. The germline gives CDR1 SNHLY, CDR2 FYNNEI. The CDR3 here is CASSEVRVDTQYF. For the CDR3, the DNA is TGTGCCAGCAGTGAGGTGAGGGTGGATACGCAGTATTTT.

The rearrangement uses TRBV19 and TRBJ1-4, with no clear D. Trimming left V 5 bases short and J 0 bases short, with 13 bases between. There are 16 residues in the CDR3. Germline lookup yields CDR1 LNHDA and CDR2 SQIVND (reference sequence). The CDR3, as DNA: TGTGCCAGTAGTTTACACAGCGGGGCAACTAATGAAAAACTGTTTTTT. It codes for CASSLHSGATNEKLFF. The whole variable domain, remainder taken from reference TRBV19 and TRBJ1-4, is DGGITQSPKYLFRKEGQNVTLSCEQNLNHDAMYWYRQDPGQGLRLIYYSQIVNDFQKGDIAEGYSVSREKKESFPLTVTSAQKNPTAFYLCASSLHSGATNEKLFFGSGTQLSVL.

The chain carries TRBV27 and TRBJ2-1; 7 positions match TRBD1. This CDR3 contains 15 residues. Germline V CDR1 and CDR2: MNHEY, SMNVEV (reference sequence). With 5 bases clipped from V and 8 bases from J, the junction kept 12 bases outside the gene matches. The CDR3 DNA is TGTGCCAGCAGTGTACAGGGGCCCCCATCCGATGAGCAGTTCTTC. Protein product: CASSVQGPPSDEQFF.

V usage is TRBV12-3 or TRBV12-4 and J usage is TRBJ1-2, with a tentative D call TRBD1 (6 bases). V gave up 5 bases and J gave up 8 bases, with 21 bases separating them. The CDR3 runs to 15 residues. Here the CDR3 DNA reads TGTGCCAGCAGTGTCGGCGAGACAGGCGGCGGAGGCTACACCTTC. Encoded protein: CASSVGETGGGGYTF.

The genes are TRBV20-1 and TRBJ2-3, with a tentative D call TRBD1 (6 bases). The CDR3 has 16 residues. Germline V gene sequence: CDR1 DFQATT, CDR2 SNEGSKA (reference sequence). The germline V and J ends were trimmed by 6 bases and 2 bases, with 21 bases remaining between them. The DNA for the CDR3 is TGCAGTGCGAAAGGGGGAGACAGGAAGTACACAGATACGCAGTATTTT. This sequence encodes CSAKGGDRKYTDTQYF.

The chain couples TRBV12-3 or TRBV12-4 to TRBJ2-5, with 13 bases identical to TRBD2. Losses at the gene ends were 6 bases for V and 4 bases for J; bases not matched to a gene: 8. The CDR3 is made up of 16 amino acids. CDR3 in amino acids: CASRGPGTSGIETQYF. As DNA, the CDR3 is TGTGCCAGCAGGGGGCCCGGGACTAGCGGGATAGAGACCCAGTACTTC.

The chain links TRBV5-1 to TRBJ2-5; 10 bases agree with TRBD1. Trimming removed 4 bases from V and 5 bases from J; junction bases left unmatched: 8. This CDR3 contains 15 residues. CDR1 and CDR2 from the germline V gene are SGHRS and YFSETQ. The CDR3 nucleotides are TGCGCCAGCAGCCCATCGACAGGGGGCTACGAGACCCAGTACTTC. Residues: CASSPSTGGYETQYF.

This clonotype showed up just a few times. This chain joins TRBV19 and TRBJ2-5; 13 positions agree with TRBD2. Germline V gene lookup returns CDR1 LNHDA and CDR2 SQIVND (reference sequence). V lost 6 bases, J lost 5 bases, and 6 bases stayed unmatched. The CDR3 totals 15 residues. The CDR3 region has the DNA TGTGCCAGTAGACCACTAGCGGGAGGGCTGGAGACCCAGTACTTC. Its translation: CASRPLAGGLETQYF.

This sequence joins TRBV7-2 and TRBJ2-7; D remains ambiguous. The CDR3 is made up of 13 amino acids. Germline CDR1 SGHTA, CDR2 FQGNSA. For the CDR3, the DNA is TGTGCCAGCAGCTTAGATTCCCCCTACGAGAAGTACGTC. Translated: CASSLDSPYEKYV.

This chain links TRBV19 with TRBJ1-1; a weak D match, TRBD1 (5 bases). The CDR3 extends over 12 amino acids. V shed 5 bases and J shed 8 bases, with 12 bases lying between them. Germline loops: CDR1 LNHDA, CDR2 SQIVND (reference sequence). CDR3 loop: CASSLPGPEAFF. The CDR3 nucleotides are TGTGCCAGTAGTCTCCCAGGGCCCGAAGCTTTCTTT.

The chain recombines TRBV19 with TRBJ1-1; 9 bases agree with TRBD1. CDR1 and CDR2 from the germline V gene are LNHDA and SQIVND (reference sequence). The CDR3 is made up of 19 amino acids. V was clipped by 2 bases and J by 5 bases; unmatched bases: 18. The DNA of the CDR3 is TGTGCCAGTAGTATATTCCGGGACAGGGTGCGGTTAATGGAGACTGAAGCTTTCTTT. Residues: CASSIFRDRVRLMETEAFF.

There are a few counts of this clonotype. V usage is TRBV7-8 and J usage is TRBJ2-5; D is undetermined. In germline, CDR1 is SGHVS, CDR2 FQNEAQ. The V end lost 4 bases, the J end lost 7 bases, and 19 bases lay between the germline ends. CDR3 size: 15 residues. The CDR3 nucleotides are TGTGCCAGCAGCTCAGAGGTGGCCAGACTGGGGACCCAGTACTTC. It specifies CASSSEVARLGTQYF. Full variable domain (missing parts from reference TRBV7-8 and TRBJ2-5): GAGVSQSPRYKVAKRGQDVALRCDPISGHVSLFWYQQALGQGPEFLTYFQNEAQLDKSGLPSDRFFAERPEGSVSTLKIQRTQQEDSAVYLCASSSEVARLGTQYFGPGTRLLVL.

This chain connects TRBV7-6 to TRBJ2-3; a possible D gene is TRBD1 (6 bases). Germline values: CDR1 SGHVS, CDR2 FNYEAQ. V was cut by 4 bases and J by 6 bases, with 17 bases left in between. The CDR3 spans 15 residues. In DNA form, the CDR3 reads TGTGCCAGCAGCTCGGGACAATTCACGACCGATACGCAGTATTTT. Encoded protein: CASSSGQFTTDTQYF. The variable domain in full, with the rest retrieved from reference TRBV7-6 and TRBJ2-3, is GAGVSQSPRYKVTKRGQDVALRCDPISGHVSLYWYRQALGQGPEFLTYFNYEAQQDKSGLPNDRFSAERPEGSISTLTIQRTEQRDSAMYRCASSSGQFTTDTQYFGPGTRLTVL.

This clonotype was detected many times. This sequence joins TRBV7-2 and TRBJ2-2; possibly TRBD2 for D (6 bases). The CDR3 is 16 amino acids. The V and J ends lost 5 bases and 3 bases respectively, with 16 bases between them. Germline V gene lookup returns CDR1 SGHTA and CDR2 FQGNSA. CDR3 nucleotides: TGTGCCAGCAGCCCATGGGCGGGAAGAGACACCGGGGAGCTGTTTTTT. Encoded protein: CASSPWAGRDTGELFF.

The V gene is TRBV3-1, the J gene TRBJ1-2; D may be TRBD1 (5 bases). The CDR3 covers 14 residues. Germline V CDR1 and CDR2: LGHDT, YNNKEL (reference sequence). The V gene lost 0 bases and the J gene lost 10 bases, with 15 bases spanning the gap. The CDR3 is CASSQEGREGAYTF. CDR3 DNA sequence: TGTGCCAGCAGCCAAGAAGGCAGGGAAGGAGCCTACACCTTC.

This clonotype was counted only a few times. The chain joins TRBV7-2 to TRBJ2-3, with D uncertain. Trimming took 1 base from V and 6 from J, leaving 11 bases between them. The CDR3 is 14 amino acids. In germline, CDR1 is SGHTA, CDR2 FQGNSA. This CDR3 reads CASSLGPQPDTQYF. The CDR3 bases are TGTGCCAGCAGCTTAGGACCCCAGCCGGATACGCAGTATTTT. Combining the CDR3 with reference TRBV7-2 and TRBJ2-3 gives the whole variable domain GAGVSQSPSNKVTEKGKDVELRCDPISGHTALYWYRQSLGQGLEFLIYFQGNSAPDKSGLPSDRFSAERTGGSVSTLTIQRTQQEDSAVYLCASSLGPQPDTQYFGPGTRLTVL.

This chain uses TRBV7-9 with TRBJ2-5; D is ambiguous. The CDR3 spans 16 residues. CDR1 and CDR2 from the germline V gene are SEHNR and FQNEAQ (reference sequence). Trimming took off 5 bases at V and 2 bases at J, with 18 bases between the two ends. The CDR3 reads CASSTRSGSPQETQYF. As DNA, the CDR3 is TGTGCCAGCAGCACGCGCTCCGGCTCGCCGCAAGAGACCCAGTACTTC.

This clonotype appeared a few times. The chain combines TRBV6-1 with TRBJ1-5, with 7 bases matching TRBD1. The J segment lost 5 bases and the V segment lost 6 bases, leaving 4 bases of the junction unmatched. Germline V CDR1 and CDR2: MNHNS, SASEGT. The CDR3 runs 13 residues. CDR3 DNA sequence: TGTGCCAGCAGCCACAGGGGCGATCAGCCCCAGCATTTT. It codes for CASSHRGDQPQHF.

V gene TRBV19 combines with J gene TRBJ2-1, with D possibly being TRBD2 (6 bases). The CDR3 consists of 14 residues. The V gene lost 7 bases and the J gene lost 8 bases, with 18 bases spanning the gap. Germline CDR1 reads LNHDA; CDR2 reads SQIVND (reference sequence). DNA for the CDR3: TGTGCCAGTAACCCCGCGGGACCTTTCGATGAGCAGTTCTTC. Its translation: CASNPAGPFDEQFF.

The rearrangement joins TRBV20-1 to TRBJ2-1; D call uncertain. Germline loops: CDR1 DFQATT, CDR2 SNEGSKA (reference sequence). The CDR3 is 14 amino acids. V was clipped by 3 bases and J by 0 bases, with 9 bases between them. Here the CDR3 reads CSAREGDSYNEQFF. CDR3 nucleotides: TGCAGTGCTAGGGAAGGTGACTCCTACAATGAGCAGTTCTTC.

The table lists this clonotype with many counts. The chain couples TRBV12-3 or TRBV12-4 to TRBJ2-5, with D maybe TRBD1 (6 bases). V dropped 6 bases and J dropped 2 bases, with 13 bases sitting between them. This CDR3 region has 14 residues. CDR3 region: CASSYGTIQETQYF. The CDR3 DNA follows: TGTGCCAGCAGCTACGGGACAATACAAGAGACCCAGTACTTC.

The chain carries TRBV10-3 and TRBJ2-7, with D perhaps assigned TRBD1 or TRBD2 (5 bases each). V was pared by 0 bases and J by 3 bases, with 9 bases between. The germline V gene encodes CDR1 ENHRY and CDR2 SYGVKD. The CDR3 spans 14 residues. The CDR3 bases are TGTGCCATCAGTGAGTCGAGGGACGGCTACGAGCAGTACTTC. Protein sequence: CAISESRDGYEQYF.

This clonotype appeared a few times. The chain couples TRBV19 to TRBJ2-3; TRBD2 is a possible D gene (5 bases). Germline lookup yields CDR1 LNHDA and CDR2 SQIVND (reference sequence). Between the trimmed V and J ends, which lost 5 bases and 4 bases, there was a span of 13 bases. The CDR3 spans 14 residues. This CDR3 reads CASSAPLEADTQYF. Here the CDR3 DNA reads TGTGCCAGTAGTGCGCCCCTGGAGGCAGATACGCAGTATTTT.

This clonotype was seen more than once but under ten times. The J gene is TRBJ1-6, the V gene TRBV18; 8 bases match TRBD1. CDR1 and CDR2 from the germline V gene are KGHSH and LQKENI. V was pared by 6 bases and J by 8 bases, with 3 bases of the junction left unmatched. The CDR3 covers 13 residues. The CDR3 is CASSPGGHSPLHF. Here the CDR3 DNA reads TGTGCCAGCTCGCCAGGGGGCCATTCACCCCTCCACTTT.

This clonotype was picked up a small number of times. The V and J genes are TRBV28 and TRBJ1-1; D gene uncertain. Germline CDR1 is MDHEN and CDR2 is SYDVKM. V dropped 1 base and J dropped 2 bases, with 20 bases sitting between them. CDR3 size: 18 residues. The chain's CDR3 is CASSLSVAGTNLNTEAFF. The CDR3 DNA reads as TGTGCCAGCAGTTTATCGGTGGCAGGTACTAATCTAAACACTGAAGCTTTCTTT.

This clonotype was counted between two and nine times. This chain links TRBV6-6 with TRBJ1-5, with 7 positions matching TRBD1. The V gene's germline CDR1 is MNHNY and CDR2 SVGAGI (reference sequence). This CDR3 has 16 amino acids. Unmatched junction bases numbered 9, after V lost 3 bases and J lost 4 bases. In nucleotides, the CDR3 is TGTGCCAGCAGTTATGGGAGCAGGGGGTTAAATCAGCCCCAGCATTTT. Translating gives CASSYGSRGLNQPQHF.

This clonotype was picked up many times. This chain connects TRBV7-3 to TRBJ2-7, with D possibly being TRBD2 (5 bases). Germline V gives CDR1 SGHTA, CDR2 FQGTGA. CDR3 length: 14 amino acids. V lost 1 base and J 2 bases, leaving 9 bases between the germline ends. CDR3: CASSLNAGAYEQYF. In DNA form, the CDR3 reads TGTGCCAGCAGCTTAAATGCGGGCGCCTACGAGCAGTACTTC. The entire variable domain, with the rest obtained from reference TRBV7-3 and TRBJ2-7, is as follows: GAGVSQTPSNKVTEKGKYVELRCDPISGHTALYWYRQSLGQGPEFLIYFQGTGAADDSGLPNDRFFAVRPEGSVSTLKIQRTERGDSAVYLCASSLNAGAYEQYFGPGTRLTVT.